This T cell receptor (beta chain) was captured in a study of T cell responses to AZD1222 COVID-19 vaccine. Trimming stripped 5 bases from V and 1 base from J, with 13 bases between. This CDR3 region has 15 residues. Germline V gene sequence: CDR1 SGHVS, CDR2 FNYEAQ. Sequenced by immunoSEQ multiplex PCR; TCRdb stores in-frame clones only, minus some. The sample lists 95,000 to 150,000 clones, around 93% occurring once. This sequence was found in an adult in good health. The sample in question was peripheral blood, obtained on day 0 of AZD1222 vaccination. The chain couples TRBV7-6 to TRBJ2-3, with D uncertain. Written as DNA, the CDR3 is TGTGCCAGCAGCCTAGATCAAGGCGGCACAGATACGCAGTATTTT. It translates to CASSLDQGGTDTQYF.